This T cell receptor (beta chain) was sequenced for a study of blood T cell repertoires in COVID-19. Turning to the study itself: The United States, Italy and Spain provided the acute and convalescent COVID-19 samples. PBMCs, B-cell-depleted T cells, or T cells provided the cDNA or gDNA that made up the material.

Germline CDR1 is MGHRA and CDR2 is YSYEKL. With 0 bases clipped from V and 3 bases from J, the junction kept 3 bases outside the gene matches. The CDR3 covers 16 residues. The repertoire was sequenced with immunoSEQ multiplex PCR; TCRdb's copy has only in-frame clones and lacks some. Here the sample spans some 490,000 clones, around 85% being singletons. The clonotype was recovered from a woman aged 55-70 years who had recovered from COVID-19. The sequenced sample consisted of PBMCs or T cells enriched from blood (not recorded which). The chain couples TRBV4-1 to TRBJ2-3; 10 nucleotides agree with TRBD2. CDR3 sequence (DNA): TGCGCCAGCAGCCAAGACCCTAGCGGGAGAACAGATACGCAGTATTTT. It specifies CASSQDPSGRTDTQYF.